This TCR beta chain was recorded in a study of T cell repertoires in cytomegalovirus infection. Study-wide context: Signatures in public TCR beta sequences pointed to both CMV infection and matching HLA type. General observations from the study: Based on cumulative public TCR beta family frequency, carriers of CMV plus the relevant HLA were identified. CMV-specific TCR beta clonotypes restricted by HLA-C were the ones dominating the ex vivo response.

TCRdb ran MiXCR on the reads and lists one entry per CDR3 protein. The data contain hundreds of thousands of distinct CDR3 sequences, about a third of them singletons. A word on this clonotype: Its antigen is unidentified. The junction does not match germline at one end; this may be a read error.

Germline CDR1 and CDR2: DFQATT and SNEGSKA (reference sequence). The CDR3 spans 15 residues. This sequence joins TRBV20-1 and TRBJ1-6, with D possibly being TRBD1 (6 bases). The sequenced material came from PBMCs. This receptor was taken from a human donor in good health (CMV status not recorded). Some clones in this sample may be carry-over from other donors' samples. The CDR3 reads CSSRGGGAWNSPLHF. As DNA, the CDR3 is TGCAGTTCTAGAGGTGGGGGCGCTTGGAATTCACCCCTCCACTTT.